This T cell receptor beta chain was found in a study of blood T cells in healthy people across ages. Overall study results and limits: Measured against age, TCR beta diversity per million T cells decreased in a roughly linear manner.

Through a sample-barcoded 5' primer and a J-beta primer mix, a second PCR was run for 7 to 11 cycles. In TCRdb, the 5' RACE reads were re-called with MiXCR into one record per CDR3 protein. Of some 1.5 million distinct CDR3 sequences listed, approximately 43% are singletons. This clonotype has a handful of counts. Its specificity is not known. The sequenced sample was blood. This receptor was taken from a woman in her late teens or twenties in good health.

The CDR3 DNA reads as TGTGCCAGCAGCCCAAGGACAGGCAGTAGAGCCTACGAGCAGTACTTC. This translates into CASSPRTGSRAYEQYF. The chain joins TRBV7-2 to TRBJ2-7, with TRBD1 matching 7 bases. Germline lookup yields CDR1 SGHTA and CDR2 FQGNSA. This CDR3 is built from 16 residues. V was pared by 5 bases and J by 2 bases, with 12 bases of the junction left unmatched. Full variable domain (outside the CDR3, taken from reference TRBV7-2 and TRBJ2-7): GAGVSQSPSNKVTEKGKDVELRCDPISGHTALYWYRQSLGQGLEFLIYFQGNSAPDKSGLPSDRFSAERTGGSVSTLTIQRTQQEDSAVYLCASSPRTGSRAYEQYFGPGTRLTVT.